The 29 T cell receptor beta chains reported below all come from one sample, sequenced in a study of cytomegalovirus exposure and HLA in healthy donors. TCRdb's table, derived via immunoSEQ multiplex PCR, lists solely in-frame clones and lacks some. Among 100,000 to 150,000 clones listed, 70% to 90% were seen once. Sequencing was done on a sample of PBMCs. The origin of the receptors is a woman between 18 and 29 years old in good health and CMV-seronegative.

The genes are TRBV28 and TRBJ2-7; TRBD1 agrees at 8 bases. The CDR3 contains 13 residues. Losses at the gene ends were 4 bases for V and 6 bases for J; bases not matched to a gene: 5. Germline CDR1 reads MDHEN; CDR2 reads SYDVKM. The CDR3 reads CASSWTGRGEQYF. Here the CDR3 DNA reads TGTGCCAGCAGTTGGACAGGGCGGGGCGAGCAGTACTTC. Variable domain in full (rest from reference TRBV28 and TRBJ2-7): DVKVTQSSRYLVKRTGEKVFLECVQDMDHENMFWYRQDPGLGLRLIYFSYDVKMKEKGDIPEGYSVSREKKERFSLILESASTNQTSMYLCASSWTGRGEQYFGPGTRLTVT.

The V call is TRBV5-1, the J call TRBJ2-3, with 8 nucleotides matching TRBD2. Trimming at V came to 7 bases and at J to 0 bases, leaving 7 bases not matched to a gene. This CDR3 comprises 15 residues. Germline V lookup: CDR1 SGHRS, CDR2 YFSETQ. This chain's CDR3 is CASRPRGGSTDTQYF. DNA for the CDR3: TGCGCCAGCCGCCCCCGCGGGGGGAGCACAGATACGCAGTATTTT.

This CDR3 reads CASSSGGGETQYF. DNA for the CDR3: TGCGCCAGCAGCTCAGGGGGCGGGGAGACCCAGTACTTC. The genes are TRBV5-1 and TRBJ2-5; 8 bases fit TRBD1. The CDR3 sequence is 13 residues long. Trimming cost V 3 bases and J 5 bases; bases outside gene matches: 3. Germline lookup yields CDR1 SGHRS and CDR2 YFSETQ. The full variable domain, completed using reference TRBV5-1 and TRBJ2-5, is KAGVTQTPRYLIKTRGQQVTLSCSPISGHRSVSWYQQTPGQGLQFLFEYFSETQRNKGNFPGRFSGRQFSNSRSEMNVSTLELGDSALYLCASSSGGGETQYFGPGTRLLVL.

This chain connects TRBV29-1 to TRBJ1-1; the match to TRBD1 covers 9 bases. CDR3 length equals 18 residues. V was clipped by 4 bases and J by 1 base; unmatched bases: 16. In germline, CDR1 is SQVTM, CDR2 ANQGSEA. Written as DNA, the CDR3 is TGCAGCGTTGTGTCCCGGAGGTCCGGGACAGGGACGAACACTGAAGCTTTCTTT. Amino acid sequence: CSVVSRRSGTGTNTEAFF.

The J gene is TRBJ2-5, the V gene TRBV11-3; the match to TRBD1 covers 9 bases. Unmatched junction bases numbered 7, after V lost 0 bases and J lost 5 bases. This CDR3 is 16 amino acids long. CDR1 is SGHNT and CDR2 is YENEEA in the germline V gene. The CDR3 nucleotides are TGTGCCAGCAGCTTAGACCTACAGGGGGCGGGGGAGACCCAGTACTTC. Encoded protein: CASSLDLQGAGETQYF.

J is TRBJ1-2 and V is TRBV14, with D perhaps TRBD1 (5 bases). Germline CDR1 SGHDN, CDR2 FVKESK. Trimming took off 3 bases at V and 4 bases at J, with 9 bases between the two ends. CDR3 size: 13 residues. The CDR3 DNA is TGTGCCAGCAGCCATGACAGTATCTATGGCTACACCTTC. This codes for CASSHDSIYGYTF.

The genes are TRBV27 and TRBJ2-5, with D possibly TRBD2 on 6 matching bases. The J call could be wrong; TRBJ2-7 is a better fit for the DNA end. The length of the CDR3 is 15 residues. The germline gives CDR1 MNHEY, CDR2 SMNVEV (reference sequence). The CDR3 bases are TGTGCCAGCAGTTTATCCTCGGGACTGGCACGCGAGCAGTACTTC. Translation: CASSLSSGLAREQYF.

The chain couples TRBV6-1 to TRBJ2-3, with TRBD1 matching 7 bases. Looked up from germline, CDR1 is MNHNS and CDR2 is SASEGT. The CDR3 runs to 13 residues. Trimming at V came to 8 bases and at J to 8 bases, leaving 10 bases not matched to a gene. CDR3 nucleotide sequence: TGTGCCAGCGGGGGACAGCCTTCCGGTACGCAGTATTTT. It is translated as CASGGQPSGTQYF.

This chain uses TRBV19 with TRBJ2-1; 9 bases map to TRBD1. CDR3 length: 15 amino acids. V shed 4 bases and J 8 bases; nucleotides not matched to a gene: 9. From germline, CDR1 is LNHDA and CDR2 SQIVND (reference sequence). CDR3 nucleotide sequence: TGTGCCAGTAGTACCGCCGGGACAGGGAGTCATGAGCAGTTCTTC. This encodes CASSTAGTGSHEQFF.

CDR3 DNA: TGTGCCAGCAGAGGCGGGAGTCCGGAGACCCAGTACTTC. Its translation is CASRGGSPETQYF. The rearrangement joins TRBV27 to TRBJ2-5, with 7 nucleotides matching TRBD2. This CDR3 comprises 13 residues. Trimming at V came to 6 bases and at J to 5 bases, leaving 6 bases not matched to a gene. Germline lookup yields CDR1 MNHEY and CDR2 SMNVEV (reference sequence).

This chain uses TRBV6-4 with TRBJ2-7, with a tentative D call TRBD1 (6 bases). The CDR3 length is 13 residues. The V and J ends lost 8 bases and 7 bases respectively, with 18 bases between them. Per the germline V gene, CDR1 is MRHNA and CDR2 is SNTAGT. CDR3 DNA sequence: TGTGCCAGCTCCCCAAGGACAGATGGGGAGCAGTACTTC. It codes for CASSPRTDGEQYF.

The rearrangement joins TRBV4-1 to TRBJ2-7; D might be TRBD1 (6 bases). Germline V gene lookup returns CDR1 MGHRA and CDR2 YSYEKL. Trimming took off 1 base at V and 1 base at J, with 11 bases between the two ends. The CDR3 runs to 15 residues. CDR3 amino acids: CASSQVTGRSYEQYF. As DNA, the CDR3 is TGCGCCAGCAGCCAAGTAACAGGGCGGTCCTACGAGCAGTACTTC.

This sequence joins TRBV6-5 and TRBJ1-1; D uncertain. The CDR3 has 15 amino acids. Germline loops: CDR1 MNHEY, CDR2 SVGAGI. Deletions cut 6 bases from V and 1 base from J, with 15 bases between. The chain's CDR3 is CASSHPGSENTEAFF. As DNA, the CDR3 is TGTGCCAGCAGCCACCCGGGGTCAGAGAACACTGAAGCTTTCTTT.

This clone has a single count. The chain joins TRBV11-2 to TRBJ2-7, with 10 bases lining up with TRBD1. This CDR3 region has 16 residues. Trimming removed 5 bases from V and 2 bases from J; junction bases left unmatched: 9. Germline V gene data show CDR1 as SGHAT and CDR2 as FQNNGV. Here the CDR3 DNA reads TGTGCCAGCAGCCCAATCCAGGGGACAGGGGCCTACGAGCAGTACTTC. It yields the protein CASSPIQGTGAYEQYF.

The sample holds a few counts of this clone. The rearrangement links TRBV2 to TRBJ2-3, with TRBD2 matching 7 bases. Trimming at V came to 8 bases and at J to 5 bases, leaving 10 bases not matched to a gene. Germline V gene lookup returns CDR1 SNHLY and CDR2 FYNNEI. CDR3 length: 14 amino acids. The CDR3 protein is CASGSAGVGDTQYF. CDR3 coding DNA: TGTGCCAGCGGCTCCGCGGGAGTGGGAGATACGCAGTATTTT.

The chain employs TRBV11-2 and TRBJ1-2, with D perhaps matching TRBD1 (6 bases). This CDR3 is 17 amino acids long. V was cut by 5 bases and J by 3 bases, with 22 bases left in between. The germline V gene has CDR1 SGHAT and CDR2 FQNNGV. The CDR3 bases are TGTGCCAGCAGCGTCACCCAGGGGCCAAGACTCCACTATGGCTACACCTTC. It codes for CASSVTQGPRLHYGYTF. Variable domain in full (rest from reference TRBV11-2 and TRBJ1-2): EAGVAQSPRYKIIEKRQSVAFWCNPISGHATLYWYQQILGQGPKLLIQFQNNGVVDDSQLPKDRFSAERLKGVDSTLKIQPAKLEDSAVYLCASSVTQGPRLHYGYTFGSGTRLTVV.

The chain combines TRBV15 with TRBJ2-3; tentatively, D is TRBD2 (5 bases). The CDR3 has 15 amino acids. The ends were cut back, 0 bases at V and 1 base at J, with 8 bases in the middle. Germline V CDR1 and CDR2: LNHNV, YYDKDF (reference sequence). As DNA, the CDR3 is TGTGCCACCAGCAGAGATCTCGGGGGCACAGATACGCAGTATTTT. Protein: CATSRDLGGTDTQYF.

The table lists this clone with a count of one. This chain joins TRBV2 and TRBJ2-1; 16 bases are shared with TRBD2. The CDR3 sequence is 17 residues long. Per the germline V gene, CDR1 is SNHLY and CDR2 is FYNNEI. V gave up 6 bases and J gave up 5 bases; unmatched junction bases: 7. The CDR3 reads CASRRGTSGRENNEQFF. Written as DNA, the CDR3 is TGTGCCAGCAGACGCGGGACTAGCGGGAGGGAGAACAATGAGCAGTTCTTC. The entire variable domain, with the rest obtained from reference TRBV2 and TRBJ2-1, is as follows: EPEVTQTPSHQVTQMGQEVILRCVPISNHLYFYWYRQILGQKVEFLVSFYNNEISEKSEIFDDQFSVERPDGSNFTLKIRSTKLEDSAMYFCASRRGTSGRENNEQFFGPGTRLTVL.

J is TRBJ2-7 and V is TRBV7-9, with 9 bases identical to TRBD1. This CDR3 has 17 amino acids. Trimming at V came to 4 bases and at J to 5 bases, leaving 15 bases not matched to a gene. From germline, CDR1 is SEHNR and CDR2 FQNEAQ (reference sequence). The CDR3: CASSSFTLRDRDHEQYF. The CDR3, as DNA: TGTGCCAGCAGCTCCTTTACACTCCGGGACAGGGACCACGAGCAGTACTTC. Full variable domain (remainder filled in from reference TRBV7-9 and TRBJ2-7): DTGVSQNPRHKITKRGQNVTFRCDPISEHNRLYWYRQTLGQGPEFLTYFQNEAQLEKSRLLSDRFSAERPKGSFSTLEIQRTEQGDSAMYLCASSSFTLRDRDHEQYFGPGTRLTVT.

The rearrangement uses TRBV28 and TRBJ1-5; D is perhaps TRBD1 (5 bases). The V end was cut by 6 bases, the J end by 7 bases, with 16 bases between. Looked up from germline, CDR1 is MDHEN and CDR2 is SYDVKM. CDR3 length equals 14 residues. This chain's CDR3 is CASRILRDGQPQHF. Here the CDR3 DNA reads TGTGCCAGCAGAATACTCAGGGATGGGCAGCCCCAGCATTTT.

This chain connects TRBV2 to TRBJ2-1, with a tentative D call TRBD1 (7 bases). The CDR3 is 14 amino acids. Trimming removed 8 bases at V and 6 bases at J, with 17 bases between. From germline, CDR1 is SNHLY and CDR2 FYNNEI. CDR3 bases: TGTGCCAGCCGACGGCGACAGGGACTCAATGAGCAGTTCTTC. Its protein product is CASRRRQGLNEQFF.

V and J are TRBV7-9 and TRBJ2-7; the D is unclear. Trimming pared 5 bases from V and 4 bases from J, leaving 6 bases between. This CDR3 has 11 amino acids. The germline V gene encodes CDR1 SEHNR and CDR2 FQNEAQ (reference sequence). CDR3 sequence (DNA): TGTGCCAGCAGCCAAGCTTACGAGCAGTACTTC. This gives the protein CASSQAYEQYF.

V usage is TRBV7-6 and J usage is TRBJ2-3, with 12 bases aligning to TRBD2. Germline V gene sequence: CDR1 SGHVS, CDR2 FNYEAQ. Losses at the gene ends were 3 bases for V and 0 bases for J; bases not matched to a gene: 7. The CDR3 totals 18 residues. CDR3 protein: CASSLEAGTSGSTDTQYF. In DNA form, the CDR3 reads TGTGCCAGCAGCTTGGAAGCAGGGACTAGCGGGAGCACAGATACGCAGTATTTT.

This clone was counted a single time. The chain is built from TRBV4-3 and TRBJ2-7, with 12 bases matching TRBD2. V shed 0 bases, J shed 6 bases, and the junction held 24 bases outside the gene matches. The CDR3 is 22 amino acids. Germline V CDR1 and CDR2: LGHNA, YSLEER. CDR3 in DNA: TGCGCCAGCAGCCAAGAAGGGGCCCGGGGGCTAGCGGGAGGGCCTCTTCTTTTCGAGCAGTACTTC. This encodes CASSQEGARGLAGGPLLFEQYF.

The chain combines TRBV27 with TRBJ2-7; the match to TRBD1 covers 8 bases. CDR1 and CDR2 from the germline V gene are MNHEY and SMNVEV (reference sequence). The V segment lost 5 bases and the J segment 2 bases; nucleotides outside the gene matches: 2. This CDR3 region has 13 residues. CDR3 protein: CASSPDRAYEQYF. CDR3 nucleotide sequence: TGTGCCAGCAGTCCGGACAGGGCCTACGAGCAGTACTTC.

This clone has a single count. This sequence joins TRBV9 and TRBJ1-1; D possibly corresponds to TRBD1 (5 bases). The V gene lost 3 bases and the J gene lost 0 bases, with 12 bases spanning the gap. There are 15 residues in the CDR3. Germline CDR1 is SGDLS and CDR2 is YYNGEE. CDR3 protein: CASSGPGGLNTEAFF. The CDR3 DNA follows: TGTGCCAGCAGCGGCCCCGGGGGACTGAACACTGAAGCTTTCTTT. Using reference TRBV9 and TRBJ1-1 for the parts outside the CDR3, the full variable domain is DSGVTQTPKHLITATGQRVTLRCSPRSGDLSVYWYQQSLDQGLQFLIQYYNGEERAKGNILERFSAQQFPDLHSELNLSSLELGDSALYFCASSGPGGLNTEAFFGQGTRLTVV.

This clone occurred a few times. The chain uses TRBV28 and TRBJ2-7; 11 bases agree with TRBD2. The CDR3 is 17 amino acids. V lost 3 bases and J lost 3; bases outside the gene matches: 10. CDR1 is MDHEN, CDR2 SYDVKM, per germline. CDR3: CASSLSLAGGRNYEQYF. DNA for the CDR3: TGTGCCAGCAGTTTGAGCCTAGCGGGAGGTAGGAACTACGAGCAGTACTTC.

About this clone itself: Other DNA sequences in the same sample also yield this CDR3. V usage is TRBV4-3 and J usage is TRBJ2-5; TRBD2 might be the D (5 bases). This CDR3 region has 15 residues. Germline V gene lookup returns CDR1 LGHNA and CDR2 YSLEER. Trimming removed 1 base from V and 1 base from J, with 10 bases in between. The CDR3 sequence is CASSQATGFQETQYF. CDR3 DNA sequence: TGCGCCAGCAGCCAAGCCACGGGATTCCAAGAGACCCAGTACTTC.

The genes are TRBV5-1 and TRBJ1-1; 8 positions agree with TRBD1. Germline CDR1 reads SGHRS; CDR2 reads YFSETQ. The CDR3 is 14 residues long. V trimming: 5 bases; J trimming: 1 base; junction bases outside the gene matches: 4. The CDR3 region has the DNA TGCGCCAGCAGGTCCGGGACAGGGAACACTGAAGCTTTCTTT. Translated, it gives CASRSGTGNTEAFF.